Below are 11 T cell receptor beta chains sequenced from a single sample in a study of graft-versus-host responses after intestinal transplantation. The data were produced by immunoSEQ multiplex PCR, yet TCRdb's version contains in-frame clones alone and is incomplete. The data contain fewer than 45,000 clones, around 94% of them singletons. The input for sequencing was PBMCs, taken 16 days after intestinal transplant. The source is a human patient who received an intestinal transplant, so some T cells may come from the graft donor.

The chain has TRBV10-1 and TRBJ2-1; no clear D gene. V was trimmed by 0 bases and J by 9 bases, leaving 6 bases between them. The CDR3 is 12 amino acids. Looked up from germline, CDR1 is WNHNN and CDR2 is SYGVQD (reference sequence). CDR3 sequence (DNA): TGCGCCAGCAGTGAGTCTCCCGGTGAGCAGTTCTTC. Translation gives CASSESPGEQFF.

This chain uses TRBV18 with TRBJ1-3; 7 bases are a match to TRBD1. The CDR3 has 17 residues. The junction had 9 bases not matched to a gene; V was cut back by 3 bases and J by 1 base. Germline lookup yields CDR1 KGHSH and CDR2 LQKENI. Here the CDR3 DNA reads TGTGCCAGCTCACCCGACAGGGTTGGTTTGTCTGGAAACACCATATATTTT. This translates into CASSPDRVGLSGNTIYF.

This chain uses TRBV5-6 with TRBJ2-3; D gene ambiguous. The CDR3 runs 13 residues. Trimming took 1 base from V and 1 from J, leaving 4 bases between them. CDR1 is SGHDT and CDR2 is YYEEEE in the germline V gene. CDR3 nucleotides: TGTGCCAGCAGCTTGACTGGCACAGATACGCAGTATTTT. Protein: CASSLTGTDTQYF.

The V call is TRBV7-6, the J call TRBJ2-1; maybe TRBD2 (7 bases). Germline V CDR1 and CDR2: SGHVS, FNYEAQ. V was clipped by 5 bases and J by 4 bases, with 12 bases between them. The CDR3 runs 14 residues. DNA of the CDR3: TGTGCCAGCAGCCCCAGGGGACTATACAATGAGCAGTTCTTC. Translated, it gives CASSPRGLYNEQFF.

This sequence joins TRBV7-5 and TRBJ2-7. TRBV7-5 is noted as a pseudogene. This CDR3 contains 11 residues. The CDR3 DNA is TGTGTCAGAAGCTGGAACTACGAGCAGTACTTC. This sequence encodes CVRSWNYEQYF.

In this sample, this clone turned up once. This chain links TRBV7-2 with TRBJ2-5, with TRBD2 matching over 12 bases. Germline-derived CDR1 and CDR2 are SGHTA and FQGNSA. Trimming took 3 bases from V and 5 from J; bases not matched to a gene: 4. The CDR3 is 15 amino acids. CDR3 in amino acids: CASSFGLAGFETQYF. The CDR3 nucleotides are TGTGCCAGCAGCTTCGGACTAGCGGGGTTCGAGACCCAGTACTTC. Supplemented by reference TRBV7-2 and TRBJ2-5, the full variable domain reads GAGVSQSPSNKVTEKGKDVELRCDPISGHTALYWYRQSLGQGLEFLIYFQGNSAPDKSGLPSDRFSAERTGGSVSTLTIQRTQQEDSAVYLCASSFGLAGFETQYFGPGTRLLVL.

V usage is TRBV28 and J usage is TRBJ2-5, with D unclear. The CDR3 contains 13 residues. Trimming took 6 bases from V and 0 from J, leaving 8 bases between them. The germline V gene encodes CDR1 MDHEN and CDR2 SYDVKM. CDR3 DNA: TGTGCCAGCAGAGTCTATCACCAAGAGACCCAGTACTTC. Translated: CASRVYHQETQYF.

The chain links TRBV5-4 to TRBJ2-3, with D possibly being TRBD2 (5 bases). Trimming removed 4 bases at V and 2 bases at J, with 17 bases between. Germline V gene data show CDR1 as SGHNT and CDR2 as YYREEE (reference sequence). The CDR3 sequence is 16 residues long. The CDR3 DNA is TGTGCCAGCAGCAGTCCGGAGGACCGCCCCACAGATACGCAGTATTTT. This codes for CASSSPEDRPTDTQYF. Filled out from reference TRBV5-4 and TRBJ2-3, the complete variable domain reads ETGVTQSPTHLIKTRGQQVTLRCSSQSGHNTVSWYQQALGQGPQFIFQYYREEENGRGNFPPRFSGLQFPNYSSELNVNALELDDSALYLCASSSPEDRPTDTQYFGPGTRLTVL.

The V and J genes are TRBV29-1 and TRBJ2-1; possible D gene TRBD1, 6 bases. V was trimmed by 0 bases and J by 5 bases, leaving 17 bases between them. Germline V gene sequence: CDR1 SQVTM, CDR2 ANQGSEA. The CDR3 runs to 16 residues. The CDR3 loop reads CSVEEPTGILDNEQFF. The DNA for the CDR3 is TGCAGCGTTGAAGAACCCACAGGGATTCTCGACAATGAGCAGTTCTTC.

The chain recombines TRBV27 with TRBJ1-1, with D possibly TRBD1 on 6 matching bases. V lost 8 bases, J lost 4 bases, and 14 bases lay in between. The CDR3 consists of 13 residues. CDR1 is MNHEY and CDR2 is SMNVEV in the germline V gene (reference sequence). The DNA for the CDR3 is TGTGCCAGCGGCTTGGCACAGGGCACTGAAGCTTTCTTT. As protein: CASGLAQGTEAFF.

This chain links TRBV7-2 with TRBJ2-3, with TRBD2 matching 10 bases. The germline CDR1 and CDR2 sequences are SGHTA and FQGNSA. With 5 bases clipped from V and 5 bases from J, the junction kept 7 bases outside the gene matches. The CDR3 consists of 15 residues. CDR3 loop: CASSQGTSVLDTQYF. CDR3 DNA: TGTGCCAGCAGCCAGGGGACTAGCGTGTTAGATACGCAGTATTTT.